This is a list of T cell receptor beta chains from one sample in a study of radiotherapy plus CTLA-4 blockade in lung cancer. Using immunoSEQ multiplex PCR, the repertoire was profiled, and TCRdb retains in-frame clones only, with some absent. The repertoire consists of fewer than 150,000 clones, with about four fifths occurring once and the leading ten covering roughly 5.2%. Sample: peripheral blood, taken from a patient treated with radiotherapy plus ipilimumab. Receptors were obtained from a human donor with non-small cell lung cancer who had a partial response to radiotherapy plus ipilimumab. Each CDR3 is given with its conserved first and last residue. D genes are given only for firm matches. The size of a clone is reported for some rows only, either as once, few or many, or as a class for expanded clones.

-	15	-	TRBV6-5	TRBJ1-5	TGTGCCAGCAGTTACTCGAGCTATAGCAATCAGCCCCAGCATTTT	CASSYSSYSNQPQHF
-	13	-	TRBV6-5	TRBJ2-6	TGTGCCGGGGGGACAGATGGGGCCAACGTCCTGACTTTC	CAGGTDGANVLTF
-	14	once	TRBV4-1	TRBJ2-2	TGCGCCAGCAGCCTCCGACAGTCGACCGGGGAGCTGTTTTTT	CASSLRQSTGELFF
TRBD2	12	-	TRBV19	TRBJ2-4	TGTGCCAGTAGTTCCACGGGAGGGGTGATGTACTTC	CASSSTGGVMYF
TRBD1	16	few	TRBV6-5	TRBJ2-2	TGTGCCAGCAGCTACGCCGGACAGGAGTACACCGGGGAGCTGTTTTTT	CASSYAGQEYTGELFF
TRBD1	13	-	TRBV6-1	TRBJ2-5	TGTGCCAGCAGTGAAGCGGGACAGCATTCCCAGTACTTC	CASSEAGQHSQYF
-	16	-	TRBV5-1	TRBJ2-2	TGCGCCAGCAACACTGGACAAGGGACGAACACCGGGGAGCTGTTTTTT	CASNTGQGTNTGELFF
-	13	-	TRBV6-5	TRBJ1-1	TGTGCCAGCAGTTACAAGGGGGTCACTGAAGCTTTCTTT	CASSYKGVTEAFF
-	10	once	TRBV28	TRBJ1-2	TGTGCCAGCGAGTACTATGGCTACACCTTC	CASEYYGYTF
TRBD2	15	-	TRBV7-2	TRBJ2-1	TGTGCCAGCAGCTTAGAGCGGGGTGCCTACAATGAGCAGTTCTTC	CASSLERGAYNEQFF
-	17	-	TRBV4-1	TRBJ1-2	TGCGCCAGCAGCCAAGAACAAGCGGGGGCCGTATACTATGGCTACACCTTC	CASSQEQAGAVYYGYTF
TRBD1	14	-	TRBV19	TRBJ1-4	TGTGCCACTGGACCCGGGACAGGGAATGAAAAACTGTTTTTT	CATGPGTGNEKLFF
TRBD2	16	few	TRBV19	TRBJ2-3	TGTGCCAGTAGTCCCCCGGGACTAGCGGGACTAGATACGCAGTATTTT	CASSPPGLAGLDTQYF
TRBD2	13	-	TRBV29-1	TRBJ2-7	TGCAGCGTTCGTAGCGGGACTTTCTACGAGCAGTACTTC	CSVRSGTFYEQYF
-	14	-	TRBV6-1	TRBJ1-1	TGTGCCAGCAGTATCCATGGAGGGGACACTGAAGCTTTCTTT	CASSIHGGDTEAFF
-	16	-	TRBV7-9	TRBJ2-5	TGTGCCAGCAGCCTCCGCCGTGGGACACTTCAAGAGACCCAGTACTTC	CASSLRRGTLQETQYF
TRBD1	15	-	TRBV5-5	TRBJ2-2	TGTGCCAGCAGATGGGGGACAGGCGCGGCCGGGGAGCTGTTTTTT	CASRWGTGAAGELFF
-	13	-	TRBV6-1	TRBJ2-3	TGTGCCAGCGGCGGGACTAGCACAGATACGCAGTATTTT	CASGGTSTDTQYF
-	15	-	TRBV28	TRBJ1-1	TGTGCCAGCAGGAAAGCCCAGGGGAGGAACACTGAAGCTTTCTTT	CASRKAQGRNTEAFF
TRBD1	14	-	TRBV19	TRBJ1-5	TGTGCCAGTATTGACAGGGGGCGGCTTCAGCCCCAGCATTTT	CASIDRGRLQPQHF
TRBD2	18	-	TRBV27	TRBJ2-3	TGTGCCAGCAGTTACCTTGCGGGGGGAGGGAGTAGCACAGATACGCAGTATTTT	CASSYLAGGGSSTDTQYF
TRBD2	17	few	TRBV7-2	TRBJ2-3	TGTGCCAGCAGCACTCCCTGGACTAGCGGGCCCACAGATACGCAGTATTTT	CASSTPWTSGPTDTQYF
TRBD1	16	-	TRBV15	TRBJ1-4	TGTGCCACCAGCAGGGAAATACAGGGGGCAGGAGAAAAACTGTTTTTT	CATSREIQGAGEKLFF
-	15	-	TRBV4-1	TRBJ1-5	TGCGCCAGCAGCCAACAGGGGACCTCGGATCAGCCCCAGCATTTT	CASSQQGTSDQPQHF
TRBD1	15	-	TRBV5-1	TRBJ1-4	TGCGCCAGCAGCTTGGGGACAGGGGGGAGTGAAAAACTGTTTTTT	CASSLGTGGSEKLFF
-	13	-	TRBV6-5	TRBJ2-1	TGTGCCAGCAAGGGGGGGGCCGGGAATGAGCAGTTCTTC	CASKGGAGNEQFF
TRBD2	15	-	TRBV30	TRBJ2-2	TGTGCCTGGAGTTTTAGCGGGAGGTCCGGCGGGGAGCTGTTTTTT	CAWSFSGRSGGELFF
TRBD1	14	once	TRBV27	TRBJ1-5	TGTGCCAGCAGGGGAGGACAGGCCAGAGCGCCCCAGCATTTT	CASRGGQARAPQHF
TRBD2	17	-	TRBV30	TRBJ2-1	TGTGCCTGGGGGGGGCTAGCGGGAGGATCCTCCTACAATGAGCAGTTCTTC	CAWGGLAGGSSYNEQFF
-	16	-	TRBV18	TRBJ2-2	TGTGCCAGCTCCCCAGACCGGGCGGGAAACACCGGGGAGCTGTTTTTT	CASSPDRAGNTGELFF
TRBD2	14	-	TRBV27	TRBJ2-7	TGTGCCAGCAGTTTGGGGGGGAGCTCCTACGAGCAGTACTTC	CASSLGGSSYEQYF
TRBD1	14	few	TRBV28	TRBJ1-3	TGTGCCAGCAGGGGACAGGAAACTGGAAACACCATATATTTT	CASRGQETGNTIYF